The 14 T cell receptor beta chains given below trace back to one sample, sequenced in a study of long-term antiretroviral therapy in people with HIV. With survey level as its setting, the immunoSEQ assay was v3.0. Produced via immunoSEQ multiplex PCR; TCRdb's table is partial and in-frame only. The data contain roughly 14,000 clones, roughly 80% of them seen just once; the ten biggest clones take up 15% to 20%. The sample in question was unsorted PBMCs, obtained just before starting antiretroviral therapy. The source is a man aged 40-49 years with HIV.

This chain uses TRBV5-1 with TRBJ1-3; D uncertain. The CDR3 loop spans 16 amino acids. Trimming took 0 bases from V and 2 from J, leaving 12 bases between them. From germline, CDR1 is SGHRS and CDR2 YFSETQ. CDR3 nucleotides: TGCGCCAGCAGCTTGGGCGCTATTAACCCTGGAAACACCATATATTTT. Residues: CASSLGAINPGNTIYF.

V gene TRBV6-5 combines with J gene TRBJ1-1; tentatively, D is TRBD1 (5 bases). CDR3 length equals 14 residues. The germline CDR1 and CDR2 sequences are MNHEY and SVGAGI. V gave up 0 bases and J gave up 5 bases, with 10 bases separating them. The CDR3 DNA reads TGTGCCAGCAGTTACTCGAGAAGGGGAACTGAAGCTTTCTTT. Its protein is CASSYSRRGTEAFF.

In its sample, this clone was seen a few times. The gene calls are TRBV14 and TRBJ2-7, with 10 bases identical to TRBD1. This CDR3 has 15 residues. Trimming cost V 4 bases and J 2 bases; bases outside gene matches: 5. Germline CDR1 and CDR2: SGHDN and FVKESK. Here the CDR3 reads CASSPPGQGPYEQYF. In DNA, the CDR3 is TGTGCCAGCAGCCCACCGGGACAGGGGCCCTACGAGCAGTACTTC.

The chain is built from TRBV4-1 and TRBJ2-2; TRBD2 aligns across 10 bases. The germline V gene encodes CDR1 MGHRA and CDR2 YSYEKL. The CDR3 runs to 16 residues. J gave up 4 bases and V 9 bases, and 11 bases lay outside the gene matches. CDR3 sequence (DNA): TGCGCCAGTGGGTCCAGCGGGGGGGCCCCCACCGGGGAGCTGTTTTTT. Translated, it gives CASGSSGGAPTGELFF.

The V call is TRBV5-6, the J call TRBJ1-1; D call uncertain. The ends were cut back, 0 bases at V and 5 bases at J, with 20 bases in the middle. This CDR3 region has 17 residues. The germline V gene has CDR1 SGHDT and CDR2 YYEEEE. The DNA of the CDR3 is TGTGCCAGCAGCTTGGCCTTTGCGGGGTATAAAGAAACTGAAGCTTTCTTT. Encoded protein: CASSLAFAGYKETEAFF.

CDR3 region: CASSTSNSGRASHEQFF. The CDR3 nucleotides read TGTGCCAGCAGCACGTCGAATAGCGGGAGGGCCTCCCATGAGCAGTTCTTC. This chain uses TRBV4-2 with TRBJ2-1; 11 bases are shared with TRBD2. The V gene end was trimmed by 5 bases and the J gene end by 8 bases; junction bases not matched to a gene: 14. The V gene's germline CDR1 is LGHNA and CDR2 YNFKEQ. This CDR3 spans 17 amino acids.

J is TRBJ2-5 and V is TRBV7-9, with D uncertain. This CDR3 is 12 amino acids long. V was cut by 0 bases and J by 5 bases, with 4 bases left in between. Germline V gene data show CDR1 as SEHNR and CDR2 as FQNEAQ (reference sequence). The CDR3 spells CASSLARETQYF. The CDR3, as DNA: TGTGCCAGCAGCTTAGCTAGGGAGACCCAGTACTTC.

The CDR3 here is CASSQMTVNTEAFF. CDR3 coding DNA: TGCGCCAGCAGCCAAATGACAGTTAACACTGAAGCTTTCTTT. This sequence joins TRBV5-1 and TRBJ1-1, with a tentative D call TRBD1 (5 bases). The CDR3 is 14 residues long. V lost 4 bases, J lost 2 bases, and 12 bases lay in between. Germline CDR1 reads SGHRS; CDR2 reads YFSETQ.

The CDR3 DNA sequence: TGTGCCAGCAGTGAAGCAGCTGACGGGGACAATAATGAAAAACTGTTTTTT. Residues: CASSEAADGDNNEKLFF. The chain links TRBV2 to TRBJ1-4, with TRBD1 as a possible D gene (6 bases). The CDR3 has 17 residues. Germline values: CDR1 SNHLY, CDR2 FYNNEI. V lost 0 bases to trimming and J lost 4 bases, with 15 bases between them.

The chain recombines TRBV15 with TRBJ2-7, with D perhaps matching TRBD1 (6 bases). The germline V gene encodes CDR1 LNHNV and CDR2 YYDKDF (reference sequence). There are 15 residues in the CDR3. V shed 4 bases and J shed 2 bases, with 15 bases lying between them. CDR3 loop: CATSTRTAETYEQYF. CDR3 bases: TGTGCCACCAGCACGCGGACAGCTGAGACCTACGAGCAGTACTTC.

The V gene is TRBV5-1, the J gene TRBJ2-7; D is ambiguous. Germline CDR1 SGHRS, CDR2 YFSETQ. Trimming left V 0 bases short and J 2 bases short, with 6 bases between. The CDR3 has 13 residues. CDR3 amino acids: CASSLDGAYEQYF. DNA of the CDR3: TGCGCCAGCAGCTTGGACGGAGCCTACGAGCAGTACTTC.

The chain uses TRBV4-1 and TRBJ1-4; D is undetermined. Germline assignment: CDR1 MGHRA and CDR2 YSYEKL. Trimming removed 0 bases from V and 0 bases from J, with 11 bases in between. CDR3 length: 17 residues. CDR3 nucleotide sequence: TGCGCCAGCAGCCAAGAATTGTACACACCAACTAATGAAAAACTGTTTTTT. Translating it yields CASSQELYTPTNEKLFF.

CDR3: CAILTGSYEQYF. The DNA of the CDR3 is TGTGCCATTCTCACAGGGTCCTACGAGCAGTACTTC. This chain connects TRBV10-3 to TRBJ2-7, with D perhaps matching TRBD1 (6 bases). V lost 9 bases to trimming and J lost 1 base, with 10 bases between them. Germline-derived CDR1 and CDR2 are ENHRY and SYGVKD. This CDR3 comprises 12 residues.

This chain connects TRBV18 to TRBJ2-5; D is possibly TRBD1 (6 bases). This CDR3 has 13 residues. CDR1 is KGHSH and CDR2 is LQKENI in the germline V gene. V lost 3 bases to trimming and J lost 3 bases, with 8 bases between them. Here the CDR3 DNA reads TGTGCCAGCTCACCCGGACAGAAAGAGACCCAGTACTTC. Translation gives CASSPGQKETQYF.